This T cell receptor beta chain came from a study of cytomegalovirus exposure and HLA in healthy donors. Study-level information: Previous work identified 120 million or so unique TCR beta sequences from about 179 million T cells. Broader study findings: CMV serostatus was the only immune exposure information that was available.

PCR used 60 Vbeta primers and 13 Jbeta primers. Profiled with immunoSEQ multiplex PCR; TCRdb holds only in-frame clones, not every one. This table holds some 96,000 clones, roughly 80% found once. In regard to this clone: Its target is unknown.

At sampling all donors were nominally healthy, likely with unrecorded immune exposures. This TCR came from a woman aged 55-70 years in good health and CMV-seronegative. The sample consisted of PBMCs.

The CDR3 is CALGGTSYEQYF. CDR3 in DNA: TGTGCCCTAGGGGGCACCTCCTACGAGCAGTACTTC. This sequence joins TRBV2 and TRBJ2-7; 7 bases are shared with TRBD1. The trim removed 11 bases at V and 0 bases at J, leaving 4 bases unmatched. This CDR3 contains 12 residues. Germline lookup yields CDR1 SNHLY and CDR2 FYNNEI.